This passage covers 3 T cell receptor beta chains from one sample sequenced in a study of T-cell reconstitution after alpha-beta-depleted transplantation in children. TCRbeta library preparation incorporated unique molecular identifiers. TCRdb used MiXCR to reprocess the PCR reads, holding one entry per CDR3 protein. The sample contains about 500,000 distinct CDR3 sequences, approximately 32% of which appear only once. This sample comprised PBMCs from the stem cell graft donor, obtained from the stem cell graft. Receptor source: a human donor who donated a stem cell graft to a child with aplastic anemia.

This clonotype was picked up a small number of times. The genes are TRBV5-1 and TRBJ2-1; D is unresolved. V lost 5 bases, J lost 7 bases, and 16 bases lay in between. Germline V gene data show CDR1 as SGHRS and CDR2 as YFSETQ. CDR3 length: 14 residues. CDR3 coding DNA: TGCGCCAGCAGGTCCGGAACGCTAAAAAATGAGCAGTTCTTC. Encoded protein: CASRSGTLKNEQFF.

CDR3 in DNA: TGTGCCAGCAGTGGGATTTGGGACACTGAAGCTTTCTTT. Protein: CASSGIWDTEAFF. The chain couples TRBV12-3 or TRBV12-4 to TRBJ1-1; no clear D. The V end lost 5 bases, the J end lost 3 bases, and 10 bases lay between the germline ends. This CDR3 region has 13 residues.

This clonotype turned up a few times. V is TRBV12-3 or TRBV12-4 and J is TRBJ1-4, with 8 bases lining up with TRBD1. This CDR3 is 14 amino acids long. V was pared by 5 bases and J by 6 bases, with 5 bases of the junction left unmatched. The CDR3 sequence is CASSQTGGDEKLFF. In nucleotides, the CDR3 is TGTGCCAGCAGTCAAACAGGGGGGGATGAAAAACTGTTTTTT.